The entry below gives a single T cell receptor (beta chain) sequence along with its context. Its antigen has not been determined. Mismatch with germline at one junction end may stem from a read error. This sample is drawn from a study of T cells in Graves' hyperthyroidism and ophthalmopathy (dated by TCRdb to the late 2010s). In the study overall: To identify TCR V-J signatures that set the groups apart, the researchers used a discovery cohort of about a hundred patients, made up of roughly 45 with Graves' ophthalmopathy and about 55 with stable Graves' hyperthyroidism. An independent validation cohort of about 20 hyperthyroidism patients and about 15 patients who later progressed to ophthalmopathy tested prospective prediction of ophthalmopathy. Following sampling, methimazole starting at 30 mg daily was given to hyperthyroidism patients, and high-dose intravenous methylprednisolone was given to ophthalmopathy patients. The paper reports TCR Vbeta CDR3 sequencing of about 140 peripheral blood samples: fewer than 50 ophthalmopathy, some 80 hyperthyroidism and around 17 progressor patients. In roughly six Graves' hyperthyroidism patients, the study also compared T-cell repertoires from thyroid tissue with T-cell repertoires from blood. The roughly 90 discovery patients were divided at random into training and test sets in a 7:3 ratio.

From the cysteine through the phenylalanine, the CDR3 covers 12 amino acids. Only CDR3 DNA remains: 36 bases, in frame from the first base. The paper as a whole reports these results and caveats: A model built on a 13 V-J signature distinguished ophthalmopathy from stable hyperthyroidism, reaching about 89% sensitivity and about 81% specificity in cross-validation and 80%/75% in testing. In validation, progression to ophthalmopathy was predicted by the model with 70.59% sensitivity and approximately 78% specificity, a median of around 6.5 months before onset. Sample size was not statistically predetermined, and investigators were not blinded to group allocation. Most expanded thyroid clonotypes (frequency above 0.001) were also detected in blood, suggesting blood repertoires may reflect thyroid immune responses.

A patient counted as having stable Graves' hyperthyroidism if no progression to ophthalmopathy occurred over 18 months of follow-up. Hyperthyroidism patients were aged 18 to 65 years and newly diagnosed, with disease duration of less than 2 months. Exclusion was applied to patients with uncontrolled infections, other autoimmune diseases, pregnancy or lactation. Clinical symptoms, serum thyroxine and TRAb, thyroid ultrasound, and orbital computed tomography formed the basis for the diagnoses. Total RNA was extracted using Trizol reagent, and RNA quality was assessed on an Agilent 2100 Bioanalyzer. The TCR beta CDR3 regions were amplified from RNA transcripts. The TCR CDR3 was subjected to a first round of RT-PCR using the HTBI primer set and the Qiagen OneStep RT-PCR kit. Libraries were constructed in a second round of multiplex PCR, after which size selection and purification were performed. Sequencing of the libraries was done on an Illumina HiSeq2000 using paired-end 100 bp reads. Per the original workflow: SOAPnuke was used to process the raw data, throwing out any read that contained adapters or uncalled bases, had a mean Phred below 15, or lacked an exact constant-primer or identifier match. COPE v1.2.5 was used to merge high-quality paired reads, and clonotypes were defined as unique nucleotide sequences. MiTCR v1.1 was used to align the clonotypes against IMGT TRBV, TRBD and TRBJ reference segments. Only V-J combinations with frequency above 0.0001, covering about 99% of repertoires, were analysed. A TCS score was defined as the ratio of F50 (clonal expansion) to E x V (chaos), with BLOSUM62-based TCRdist applied between CDR3 peptides within each V-J. Welch's t-statistics and random forest reduced fewer than 600 V-J features to roughly 13, which were used in a naive Bayes classifier (R e1071). The similarity between thyroid and blood repertoires was quantified using the Morisita-Horn index. TCRdb ran its own pipeline on the public reads, namely fastp trimming at Q25 and MiXCR clone calling, and kept in-frame beta chains. Merged by CDR3 protein, the rows form single entries marked with the most common genes and DNA. The V and J calls come from TCRdb's annotation, not from the publication. The sample data list almost 600,000 distinct CDR3 sequences, and 35% to 55% of these were observed just once. The top ten clonotypes cover approximately 8.4% of the sample.

The sample comprised peripheral blood or thyroid tissue (not recorded which). The receptor was derived from a woman under 30 with Graves' hyperthyroidism. This sequence uses TRBV12-3 or TRBV12-4 and TRBJ2-2, with TRBD2 perhaps the D gene, on 5 matching bases. Here the CDR3 is given as CASREVHRGAVF. The nucleotide sequence is TGTGCCAGCAGGGAGGTTCACCGGGGAGCTGTTTTT.